This T cell receptor (beta chain) was found in a study of blood T cell repertoires in COVID-19. Method: immunoSEQ multiplex PCR; TCRdb's copy keeps in-frame clones and lacks some. The table has roughly 190,000 clones, about 93% seen once; the top ten hold approximately 0.5%. This clone was recorded only once. Per the germline V gene, CDR1 is SEHNR and CDR2 is FQNEAQ (reference sequence). This CDR3 region has 16 residues. After removal of 5 bases from V and 6 bases from J, the junction contained 13 bases not matched to a gene. The sample comprised peripheral blood. The clonotype originates from a man aged 50 to 60 with acute or convalescent COVID-19. The chain couples TRBV7-9 to TRBJ2-7, with TRBD1 matching over 10 bases. The CDR3 bases are TGTGCCAGCAGCACAGACAGGGGGCAGTCTTTAGGCGAGCAGTACTTC. Translating it yields CASSTDRGQSLGEQYF.